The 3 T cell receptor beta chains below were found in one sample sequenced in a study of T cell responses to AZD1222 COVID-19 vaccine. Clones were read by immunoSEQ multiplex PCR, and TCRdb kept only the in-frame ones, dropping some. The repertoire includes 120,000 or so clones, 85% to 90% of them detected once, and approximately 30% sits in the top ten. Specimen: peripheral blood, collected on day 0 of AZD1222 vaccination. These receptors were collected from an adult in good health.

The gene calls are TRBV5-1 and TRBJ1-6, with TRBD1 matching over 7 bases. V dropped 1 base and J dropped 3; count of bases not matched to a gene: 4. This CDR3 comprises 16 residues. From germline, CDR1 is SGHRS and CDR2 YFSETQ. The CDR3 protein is CASSLWGDSYNSPLHF. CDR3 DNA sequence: TGCGCCAGCAGCTTGTGGGGGGACAGCTATAATTCACCCCTCCACTTT. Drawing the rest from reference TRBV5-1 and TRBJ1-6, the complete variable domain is KAGVTQTPRYLIKTRGQQVTLSCSPISGHRSVSWYQQTPGQGLQFLFEYFSETQRNKGNFPGRFSGRQFSNSRSEMNVSTLELGDSALYLCASSLWGDSYNSPLHFGNGTRLTVT.

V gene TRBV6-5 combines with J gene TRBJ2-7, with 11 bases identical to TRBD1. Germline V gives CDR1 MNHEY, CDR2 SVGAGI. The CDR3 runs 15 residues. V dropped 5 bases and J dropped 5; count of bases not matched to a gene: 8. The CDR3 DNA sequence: TGTGCCAGCAGTCCCCGGACAGGGGGCGTCGACGAGCAGTACTTC. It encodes CASSPRTGGVDEQYF.

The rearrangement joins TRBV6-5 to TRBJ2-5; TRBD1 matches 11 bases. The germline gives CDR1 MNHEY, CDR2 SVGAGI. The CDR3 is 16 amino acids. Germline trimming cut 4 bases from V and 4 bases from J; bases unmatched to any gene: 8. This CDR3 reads CASSSLGQGDRETQYF. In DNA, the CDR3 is TGTGCCAGCAGTTCCCTGGGACAGGGGGATCGAGAGACCCAGTACTTC.